What follows are 11 T cell receptor beta chains derived from one specimen sequenced in a study of beta chain features in type 1 diabetes. Findings and caveats of the study: Significant though moderate, a shortening of TCRB CDR3s appeared in all four CD4+ subsets of Type 1 diabetes patients.

These receptors' targets are unknown. The study reverse transcribed the entire isolated RNA, so it sequenced expressed TCRB transcripts. TCRdb's table, derived via immunoSEQ multiplex PCR, lists solely in-frame clones and lacks some. Found here are about 660,000 clones, roughly 13% of them singletons; the top ten hold less than 0.04%. The sample was naive CD4+ T cells from blood. These receptors were obtained from a young man with type 1 diabetes.

The sample holds a few counts of this clone. The CDR3 sequence is CASRDDLTSGRSGEQFF. CDR3 nucleotide sequence: TGTGCCAGCAGGGACGATTTGACTAGCGGGAGATCAGGGGAGCAGTTCTTC. The genes are TRBV2 and TRBJ2-1; 12 bases map to TRBD2. CDR3 length: 17 amino acids. Germline trimming cut 6 bases from V and 10 bases from J; bases unmatched to any gene: 16. Germline V lookup: CDR1 SNHLY, CDR2 FYNNEI.

This clone was detected only a few times. The genes are TRBV18 and TRBJ1-1; D unresolved. The V end lost 7 bases, the J end lost 1 base, and 10 bases lay between the germline ends. From germline, CDR1 is KGHSH and CDR2 LQKENI. CDR3 length equals 13 residues. The CDR3 DNA reads TGTGCCAGCTTAGAAGGGCAGAACACTGAAGCTTTCTTT. Protein sequence: CASLEGQNTEAFF.

This clone was counted a few times. The rearrangement uses TRBV4-2 and TRBJ2-1; 11 bases map to TRBD2. J lost 0 bases, V lost 4 bases, and 8 bases had no gene match. CDR1 is LGHNA and CDR2 is YNFKEQ in the germline V gene. The CDR3 spans 18 residues. For the CDR3, the DNA is TGTGCCAGCAGCCGAGGACTAGCGGGCCGAAGCTCCTACAATGAGCAGTTCTTC. This codes for CASSRGLAGRSSYNEQFF.

The chain couples TRBV6-4 to TRBJ2-7, with D uncertain. Trimming stripped 8 bases from V and 2 bases from J, with 19 bases between. The CDR3 is made up of 15 amino acids. Germline CDR1 reads MRHNA; CDR2 reads SNTAGT. Here the CDR3 DNA reads TGTGCCAGCCCCTCACGGTTATCCTCAACCTACGAGCAGTACTTC. Protein: CASPSRLSSTYEQYF.

The V and J genes are TRBV10-3 and TRBJ2-7, with D possibly TRBD2 on 6 matching bases. Germline V gene sequence: CDR1 ENHRY, CDR2 SYGVKD. With 3 bases removed from V and 2 bases from J, the gap between germline ends came to 14 bases. CDR3 size: 15 residues. For the CDR3, the DNA is TGTGCCATCAGTGAACTAGCAAGGCAGGCCTACGAGCAGTACTTC. It encodes CAISELARQAYEQYF.

This clone was detected only a few times. J is TRBJ2-2 and V is TRBV11-2; D call uncertain. The CDR3 contains 13 residues. V dropped 5 bases and J dropped 1 base, with 5 bases sitting between them. Germline CDR1 reads SGHAT; CDR2 reads FQNNGV. CDR3 sequence: CASSPGNTGELFF. The CDR3 DNA is TGTGCCAGCAGCCCCGGGAACACCGGGGAGCTGTTTTTT. Full variable domain (rest looked up from reference TRBV11-2 and TRBJ2-2): EAGVAQSPRYKIIEKRQSVAFWCNPISGHATLYWYQQILGQGPKLLIQFQNNGVVDDSQLPKDRFSAERLKGVDSTLKIQPAKLEDSAVYLCASSPGNTGELFFGEGSRLTVL.

The chain employs TRBV9 and TRBJ1-5, with unresolved D. This CDR3 region has 12 residues. V dropped 6 bases and J dropped 2 bases, with 6 bases sitting between them. Germline CDR1 is SGDLS and CDR2 is YYNGEE. Here the CDR3 reads CASNNGNQPQHF. The CDR3 nucleotides read TGTGCCAGCAATAATGGCAATCAGCCCCAGCATTTT.

This sequence joins TRBV9 and TRBJ2-3; a possible D gene is TRBD2 (6 bases). This CDR3 comprises 15 residues. The germline V gene encodes CDR1 SGDLS and CDR2 YYNGEE. Trimming stripped 4 bases from V and 2 bases from J, with 14 bases between. The CDR3 bases are TGTGCCAGCAGCTCACTGGGCGGGGACACAGATACGCAGTATTTT. Amino acids: CASSSLGGDTDTQYF.

The chain uses TRBV29-1 and TRBJ2-3, with 7 bases that match TRBD2. Trimming took 7 bases from V and 2 from J; bases not matched to a gene: 9. The CDR3 loop spans 14 amino acids. Germline CDR1 is SQVTM and CDR2 is ANQGSEA. CDR3 residues: CSEGTTSPTDTQYF. Written as DNA, the CDR3 is TGCAGCGAGGGGACTACTTCCCCCACAGATACGCAGTATTTT.

This clone was picked up a small number of times. The gene calls are TRBV20-1 and TRBJ2-5, with no clear D. V was trimmed by 1 base and J by 4 bases, leaving 4 bases between them. Germline V lookup: CDR1 DFQATT, CDR2 SNEGSKA (reference sequence). This CDR3 region has 11 residues. The CDR3 region is CSARAPETQYF. CDR3 bases: TGCAGTGCTAGAGCCCCAGAGACCCAGTACTTC.

V is TRBV6-5 and J is TRBJ1-4, with 9 bases lining up with TRBD1. Germline V gene data show CDR1 as MNHEY and CDR2 as SVGAGI. The CDR3 is 15 amino acids. V was pared by 0 bases and J by 7 bases, with 3 bases of the junction left unmatched. CDR3 residues: CASSYSTGGREKLFF. The CDR3, as DNA: TGTGCCAGCAGTTACTCGACAGGGGGACGTGAAAAACTGTTTTTT.